The 32 T cell receptor beta chains presented below share a single source sample, sequenced in a study of shared clonotypes between healthy human individuals. Some clones are missing from TCRdb's copy, which holds only in-frame ones; the method was immunoSEQ multiplex PCR. The sample carries under 650,000 clones, about 96% recorded once. The sequencing sample was made of naive CD4+ T cells sorted from blood. Subset: CD45RA+ positively selected. Receptors originate from a woman in her twenties or thirties in good health.

The chain combines TRBV7-8 with TRBJ2-2; 13 bases align to TRBD2. The V gene end was trimmed by 5 bases and the J gene end by 6 bases; junction bases not matched to a gene: 6. CDR3 length: 16 amino acids. CDR1 and CDR2 from the germline V gene are SGHVS and FQNEAQ. The CDR3 nucleotides are TGTGCCAGCAGCCCGAGGACTAGCGGGAGCTCCGGGGAGCTGTTTTTT. Protein sequence: CASSPRTSGSSGELFF. The whole variable domain, remainder taken from reference TRBV7-8 and TRBJ2-2, is GAGVSQSPRYKVAKRGQDVALRCDPISGHVSLFWYQQALGQGPEFLTYFQNEAQLDKSGLPSDRFFAERPEGSVSTLKIQRTQQEDSAVYLCASSPRTSGSSGELFFGEGSRLTVL.

This chain's CDR3 is CASSPPGQSTYEQYF. CDR3 DNA sequence: TGTGCCAGCTCACCACCAGGACAGAGTACCTACGAGCAGTACTTC. The V call is TRBV18, the J call TRBJ2-7, with D perhaps TRBD1 (6 bases). Trimming pared 0 bases from V and 2 bases from J, leaving 11 bases between. Germline-derived CDR1 and CDR2 are KGHSH and LQKENI. The CDR3 is 15 amino acids.

The chain joins TRBV19 to TRBJ2-1; 7 nucleotides align to TRBD1. CDR1 and CDR2 from the germline V gene are LNHDA and SQIVND (reference sequence). V lost 3 bases to trimming and J lost 4 bases; unmatched junction nucleotides: 6. The CDR3 totals 15 residues. The DNA of the CDR3 is TGTGCCAGTAGTATTGGTAGGGGGCCATACAATGAGCAGTTCTTC. Amino acids: CASSIGRGPYNEQFF. Filled out from reference TRBV19 and TRBJ2-1, the complete variable domain reads DGGITQSPKYLFRKEGQNVTLSCEQNLNHDAMYWYRQDPGQGLRLIYYSQIVNDFQKGDIAEGYSVSREKKESFPLTVTSAQKNPTAFYLCASSIGRGPYNEQFFGPGTRLTVL.

The chain is built from TRBV5-1 and TRBJ2-5; TRBD2 agrees at 8 bases. The CDR3 length is 16 residues. Trimming at V came to 0 bases and at J to 2 bases, leaving 6 bases not matched to a gene. Germline V gene data show CDR1 as SGHRS and CDR2 as YFSETQ. The CDR3 is CASSLGSGSRQETQYF. The CDR3 region has the DNA TGCGCCAGCAGCTTGGGAAGCGGGAGTAGGCAAGAGACCCAGTACTTC. Full variable domain (rest looked up from reference TRBV5-1 and TRBJ2-5): KAGVTQTPRYLIKTRGQQVTLSCSPISGHRSVSWYQQTPGQGLQFLFEYFSETQRNKGNFPGRFSGRQFSNSRSEMNVSTLELGDSALYLCASSLGSGSRQETQYFGPGTRLLVL.

The chain is built from TRBV19 and TRBJ1-2, with D tentatively TRBD1 (6 bases). The CDR3 contains 14 residues. Germline CDR1 is LNHDA and CDR2 is SQIVND (reference sequence). Trimming left V 1 base short and J 5 bases short, with 11 bases between. The CDR3, as DNA: TGTGCCAGTAGTATAGCCGGGACAAGATATGGCTACACCTTC. Its protein product is CASSIAGTRYGYTF.

A single count supports this clone. J is TRBJ2-1 and V is TRBV19; 11 nucleotides align to TRBD2. CDR3 length: 16 amino acids. Per germline, CDR1 LNHDA and CDR2 SQIVND (reference sequence). Trimming cost V 0 bases and J 9 bases; bases outside gene matches: 7. This CDR3 reads CASSIDLAGGRGEQFF. DNA of the CDR3: TGTGCCAGTAGTATAGACCTAGCGGGAGGAAGGGGTGAGCAGTTCTTC.

This rearrangement joins TRBV7-2 to TRBJ1-2; 8 bases align to TRBD1. Germline V gene lookup returns CDR1 SGHTA and CDR2 FQGNSA. This CDR3 spans 14 amino acids. The trim removed 1 base at V and 5 bases at J, leaving 3 bases unmatched. DNA of the CDR3: TGTGCCAGCAGCTTAGTGCAGGGGGCGTATGGCTACACCTTC. It encodes CASSLVQGAYGYTF.

CDR3 nucleotide sequence: TGTGCCAGCAGGCTGGGACTAGCGGGAGTCCCTCCGAATGAGCAGTTCTTC. Amino acid sequence: CASRLGLAGVPPNEQFF. This rearrangement joins TRBV28 to TRBJ2-1; 14 bases are a match to TRBD2. Germline CDR1 MDHEN, CDR2 SYDVKM. Trimming cost V 6 bases and J 7 bases; bases outside gene matches: 11. The CDR3 length is 17 residues.

The chain couples TRBV19 to TRBJ1-3; D not certain. V was trimmed by 6 bases and J by 0 bases, leaving 12 bases between them. CDR3 length: 15 residues. The germline V gene encodes CDR1 LNHDA and CDR2 SQIVND (reference sequence). The DNA of the CDR3 is TGTGCCAGTAGGCCTCACAGAGACTCTGGAAACACCATATATTTT. Translation: CASRPHRDSGNTIYF.

The rearrangement uses TRBV6-1 and TRBJ2-7; possible D gene TRBD2, 5 bases. CDR1 is MNHNS and CDR2 is SASEGT in the germline V gene. The CDR3 loop spans 14 amino acids. Trimming took 7 bases from V and 0 from J, leaving 13 bases between them. This CDR3 reads CASTQTSDSYEQYF. The DNA for the CDR3 is TGTGCCAGCACCCAAACTAGTGACTCCTACGAGCAGTACTTC.

The J gene is TRBJ1-2, the V gene TRBV2; a weak D match, TRBD1 (5 bases). Trimming took off 5 bases at V and 8 bases at J, with 21 bases between the two ends. The CDR3 is made up of 15 amino acids. The V gene's germline CDR1 is SNHLY and CDR2 FYNNEI. CDR3 amino acids: CASSSGTGIWGGYTF. In DNA, the CDR3 is TGTGCCAGCAGTTCTGGAACCGGGATCTGGGGCGGCTACACCTTC.

The chain joins TRBV7-2 to TRBJ2-7; TRBD2 matches 9 bases. Looked up from germline, CDR1 is SGHTA and CDR2 is FQGNSA. The CDR3 has 16 amino acids. The junction had 10 bases not matched to a gene; V was cut back by 5 bases and J by 2 bases. CDR3 coding DNA: TGTGCCAGCAGCCCCAAATGGGCGGGAGGGACCTACGAGCAGTACTTC. The encoded protein is CASSPKWAGGTYEQYF.

This chain links TRBV18 with TRBJ1-3; weak D call: TRBD1 (5 bases). Germline CDR1 reads KGHSH; CDR2 reads LQKENI. The CDR3 loop spans 17 amino acids. V lost 3 bases, J lost 0 bases, and 15 bases lay in between. CDR3 sequence: CASSPDRFGGSGNTIYF. CDR3 DNA sequence: TGTGCCAGCTCACCTGACAGATTTGGGGGCTCTGGAAACACCATATATTTT.

This sequence joins TRBV5-1 and TRBJ2-3; 11 nucleotides match TRBD1. CDR1 SGHRS and CDR2 YFSETQ come from the germline V gene. The CDR3 is 15 amino acids. V was clipped by 4 bases and J by 4 bases; unmatched bases: 5. The CDR3 spells CASSPGTGGADTQYF. The DNA for the CDR3 is TGCGCCAGCAGCCCTGGGACAGGGGGGGCAGATACGCAGTATTTT.

This clone was observed once. This rearrangement joins TRBV4-1 to TRBJ2-7, with 9 bases lining up with TRBD2. The CDR3 runs 20 residues. Germline V lookup: CDR1 MGHRA, CDR2 YSYEKL. The V gene end was trimmed by 1 base and the J gene end by 4 bases; junction bases not matched to a gene: 20. CDR3 sequence reads: CASSQVPPSGVAGDTYEQYF. The DNA of the CDR3 is TGCGCCAGCAGCCAAGTTCCGCCATCTGGGGTAGCGGGAGATACTTACGAGCAGTACTTC.

The chain carries TRBV19 and TRBJ1-1, with 7 bases matching TRBD1. Germline V lookup: CDR1 LNHDA, CDR2 SQIVND (reference sequence). V lost 8 bases to trimming and J lost 6 bases; unmatched junction nucleotides: 6. The CDR3 is made up of 12 amino acids. CDR3 in amino acids: CASYRGTSEAFF. As DNA, the CDR3 is TGTGCCAGTTACAGGGGTACCTCTGAAGCTTTCTTT.

The chain employs TRBV28 and TRBJ2-6, with D possibly being TRBD1 (5 bases). CDR1 is MDHEN, CDR2 SYDVKM, per germline. Trimming removed 6 bases at V and 4 bases at J, with 13 bases between. This CDR3 has 15 residues. CDR3 protein: CASSTQGVGANVLTF. Written as DNA, the CDR3 is TGTGCCAGCAGCACCCAGGGTGTAGGGGCCAACGTCCTGACTTTC.

This clone was detected once. The chain recombines TRBV7-9 with TRBJ2-2; D uncertain. The CDR3 is 12 residues long. Trimming cost V 4 bases and J 6 bases, with 6 bases left between them. Germline lookup yields CDR1 SEHNR and CDR2 FQNEAQ (reference sequence). The CDR3 bases are TGTGCCAGCAGCTCAAGGGCCGGGGAGCTGTTTTTT. This codes for CASSSRAGELFF.

The chain combines TRBV10-3 with TRBJ2-7; D is ambiguous. Germline CDR1 is ENHRY and CDR2 is SYGVKD. The CDR3 length is 15 residues. Trimming cost V 0 bases and J 2 bases, with 11 bases left between them. The CDR3 protein is CAISESMPGTYEQYF. CDR3 nucleotides: TGTGCCATCAGTGAGTCGATGCCAGGAACCTACGAGCAGTACTTC.

CDR3 protein: CAWSVGGLGNEQFF. The CDR3 nucleotides are TGTGCCTGGAGTGTAGGGGGACTCGGCAATGAGCAGTTCTTC. The genes are TRBV30 and TRBJ2-1; D is possibly TRBD1 or TRBD2 (6 bases each). This CDR3 region has 14 residues. Germline V gene sequence: CDR1 GTSNPN, CDR2 SVGIG (reference sequence). Trimming left V 0 bases short and J 6 bases short, with 12 bases between.

The chain joins TRBV19 to TRBJ1-6; D uncertain. Germline CDR1 and CDR2: LNHDA and SQIVND (reference sequence). V gave up 8 bases and J gave up 0 bases, with 14 bases separating them. This CDR3 has 16 residues. CDR3 sequence reads: CASATSLSSYNSPLHF. In DNA, the CDR3 is TGTGCCAGTGCTACGAGCCTGAGCTCCTATAATTCACCCCTCCACTTT.

This chain connects TRBV7-9 to TRBJ1-1; unclear D gene. This CDR3 has 18 residues. Germline CDR1 reads SEHNR; CDR2 reads FQNEAQ (reference sequence). Trimming took off 3 bases at V and 1 base at J, with 21 bases between the two ends. DNA for the CDR3: TGTGCCAGCAGCTTTAAACACTCGAGAGGGTTCGAGAACACTGAAGCTTTCTTT. Encoded protein: CASSFKHSRGFENTEAFF. The full variable domain, completed using reference TRBV7-9 and TRBJ1-1, is DTGVSQNPRHKITKRGQNVTFRCDPISEHNRLYWYRQTLGQGPEFLTYFQNEAQLEKSRLLSDRFSAERPKGSFSTLEIQRTEQGDSAMYLCASSFKHSRGFENTEAFFGQGTRLTVV.

The chain carries TRBV7-9 and TRBJ2-2; D remains ambiguous. CDR3 size: 16 residues. Deletions cut 1 base from V and 0 bases from J, with 9 bases between. Germline CDR1 is SEHNR and CDR2 is FQNEAQ (reference sequence). DNA of the CDR3: TGTGCCAGCAGCTTAGGTAGGGCGTCGAACACCGGGGAGCTGTTTTTT. Translation gives CASSLGRASNTGELFF.

The J gene is TRBJ1-2, the V gene TRBV28, with D possibly matching TRBD1 (5 bases). V lost 6 bases, J lost 4 bases, and 15 bases lay in between. CDR1 MDHEN and CDR2 SYDVKM come from the germline V gene. CDR3 length equals 14 residues. The CDR3 sequence is CASSRGGEPYGYTF. As DNA, the CDR3 is TGTGCCAGCAGCCGGGGGGGAGAACCCTATGGCTACACCTTC.

The V call is TRBV9, the J call TRBJ2-3; 8 nucleotides align to TRBD2. The CDR3 runs to 14 residues. V dropped 4 bases and J dropped 3; count of bases not matched to a gene: 4. Germline values: CDR1 SGDLS, CDR2 YYNGEE. The CDR3: CASSISGTTDTQYF. DNA for the CDR3: TGTGCCAGCAGCATTAGCGGGACTACAGATACGCAGTATTTT.

This sequence joins TRBV10-1 and TRBJ2-1; D is unresolved. Trimming pared 1 base from V and 1 base from J, leaving 8 bases between. The length of the CDR3 is 15 residues. The V gene's germline CDR1 is WNHNN and CDR2 SYGVQD (reference sequence). The CDR3 bases are TGCGCCAGCAGTGAGTTTTCGAGTTCCTACAATGAGCAGTTCTTC. It yields the protein CASSEFSSSYNEQFF.

The rearrangement uses TRBV19 and TRBJ2-5; D remains unclear. Germline V gene data show CDR1 as LNHDA and CDR2 as SQIVND (reference sequence). This CDR3 comprises 14 residues. Trimming left V 3 bases short and J 8 bases short, with 16 bases between. The CDR3 nucleotides read TGTGCCAGTAGTATGCAGGCGGACGCAGCCACCCAGTACTTC. Its protein is CASSMQADAATQYF.

This sequence joins TRBV15 and TRBJ1-5; possibly TRBD1 for D (6 bases). Per germline, CDR1 LNHNV and CDR2 YYDKDF (reference sequence). Trimming took 5 bases from V and 7 from J, leaving 18 bases between them. This CDR3 has 15 residues. CDR3 nucleotides: TGTGCCACCAGCGGTCAACAGGGAGTTGGACAGCCCCAGCATTTT. The encoded protein is CATSGQQGVGQPQHF.

The chain couples TRBV2 to TRBJ2-7; unclear D gene. The CDR3 extends over 13 amino acids. In germline, CDR1 is SNHLY, CDR2 FYNNEI. Deletions cut 3 bases from V and 3 bases from J, with 9 bases between. CDR3 in amino acids: CASSEAEIYEQYF. Written as DNA, the CDR3 is TGTGCCAGCAGTGAGGCAGAAATCTACGAGCAGTACTTC. Full variable domain (outside the CDR3, taken from reference TRBV2 and TRBJ2-7): EPEVTQTPSHQVTQMGQEVILRCVPISNHLYFYWYRQILGQKVEFLVSFYNNEISEKSEIFDDQFSVERPDGSNFTLKIRSTKLEDSAMYFCASSEAEIYEQYFGPGTRLTVT.

The V call is TRBV27, the J call TRBJ2-3, with D unresolved. This CDR3 has 14 residues. Germline assignment: CDR1 MNHEY and CDR2 SMNVEV (reference sequence). Between the trimmed V and J ends, which lost 2 bases and 2 bases, there was a span of 8 bases. Here the CDR3 reads CASSLVGPTDTQYF. CDR3 sequence (DNA): TGTGCCAGCAGTTTAGTAGGTCCCACAGATACGCAGTATTTT.

The chain has TRBV11-2 and TRBJ1-1; D uncertain. The germline gives CDR1 SGHAT, CDR2 FQNNGV. Deletions cut 1 base from V and 5 bases from J, with 8 bases between. This CDR3 is built from 13 residues. The CDR3: CASSLVSETEAFF. The CDR3 coding sequence is TGTGCCAGCAGCTTAGTTTCGGAGACTGAAGCTTTCTTT.

This chain uses TRBV2 with TRBJ2-7, with D maybe TRBD2 (6 bases). V lost 7 bases, J lost 2 bases, and 21 bases lay in between. Germline V gene lookup returns CDR1 SNHLY and CDR2 FYNNEI. The CDR3 has 16 amino acids. The chain's CDR3 is CASTLRILAGTYEQYF. CDR3 coding DNA: TGTGCCAGCACCCTAAGGATACTAGCCGGGACCTACGAGCAGTACTTC.